This T cell receptor beta chain appears in the sequencing data of a study of T cells after somatic rescue of genetic block. Some clones are missing from TCRdb's copy, which holds only in-frame ones; the method was immunoSEQ multiplex PCR. Among about 67,000 clones listed, 92% were seen once. The CDR3 consists of 15 residues. J gave up 5 bases and V 0 bases, and 5 bases lay outside the gene matches. CDR1 GTSNPN and CDR2 SVGIG come from the germline V gene (reference sequence). This TCR was recovered from a man in his forties. Sequenced material: peripheral blood mononuclear cells (PBMCs). This chain connects TRBV30 to TRBJ2-2; 8 bases agree with TRBD1. In nucleotides, the CDR3 is TGTGCCTGGAGTGTCCTAGGACAGGGAACCGGGGAGCTGTTTTTT. Protein sequence: CAWSVLGQGTGELFF.